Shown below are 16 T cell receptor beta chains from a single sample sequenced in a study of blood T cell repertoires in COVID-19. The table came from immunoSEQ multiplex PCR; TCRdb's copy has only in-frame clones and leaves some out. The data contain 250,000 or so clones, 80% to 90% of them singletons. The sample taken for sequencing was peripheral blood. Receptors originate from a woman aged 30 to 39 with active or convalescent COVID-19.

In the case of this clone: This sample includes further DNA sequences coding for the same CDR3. CDR3 sequence: CASSFRGNYGYTF. CDR3 in DNA: TGTGCCAGCAGTTTCAGGGGTAACTATGGCTACACCTTC. V is TRBV28 and J is TRBJ1-2; D possibly corresponds to TRBD1 (6 bases). In germline, CDR1 is MDHEN, CDR2 SYDVKM. The V end was cut by 3 bases, the J end by 1 base, with 6 bases between. The CDR3 runs 13 residues.

Here the CDR3 reads CATSRDGRGRREKLFF. In DNA, the CDR3 is TGTGCCACCAGCAGAGATGGGAGGGGTCGTCGTGAAAAACTGTTTTTT. The V call is TRBV15, the J call TRBJ1-4; possibly TRBD1 for D (5 bases). This CDR3 has 16 amino acids. Germline CDR1 LNHNV, CDR2 YYDKDF (reference sequence). The V and J ends lost 0 bases and 7 bases respectively, with 15 bases between them.

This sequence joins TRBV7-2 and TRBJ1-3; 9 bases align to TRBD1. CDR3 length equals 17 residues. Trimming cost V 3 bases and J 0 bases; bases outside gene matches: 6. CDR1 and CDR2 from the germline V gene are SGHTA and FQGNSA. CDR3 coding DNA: TGTGCCAGCAGCTTTTCCGGGACAGGGAGCTCTGGAAACACCATATATTTT. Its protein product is CASSFSGTGSSGNTIYF.

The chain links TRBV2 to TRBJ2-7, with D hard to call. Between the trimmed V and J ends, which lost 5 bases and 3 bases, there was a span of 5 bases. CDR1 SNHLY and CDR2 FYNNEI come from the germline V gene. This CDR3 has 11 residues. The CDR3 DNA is TGTGCCAGCAGTAATATCTACGAGCAGTACTTC. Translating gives CASSNIYEQYF.

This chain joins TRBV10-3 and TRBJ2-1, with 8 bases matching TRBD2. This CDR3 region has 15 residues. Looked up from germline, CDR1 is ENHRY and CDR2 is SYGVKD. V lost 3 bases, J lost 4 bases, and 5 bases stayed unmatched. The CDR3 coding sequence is TGTGCCATCAGTGAAGTCGGGGGGGGATACAATGAGCAGTTCTTC. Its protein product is CAISEVGGGYNEQFF.

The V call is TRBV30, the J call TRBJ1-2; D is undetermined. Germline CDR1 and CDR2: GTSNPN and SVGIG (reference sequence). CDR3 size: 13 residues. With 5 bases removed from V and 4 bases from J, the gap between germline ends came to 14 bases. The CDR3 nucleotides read TGTGCCTGGGGGAGAACCGGTAGCTATGGCTACACCTTC. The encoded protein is CAWGRTGSYGYTF.

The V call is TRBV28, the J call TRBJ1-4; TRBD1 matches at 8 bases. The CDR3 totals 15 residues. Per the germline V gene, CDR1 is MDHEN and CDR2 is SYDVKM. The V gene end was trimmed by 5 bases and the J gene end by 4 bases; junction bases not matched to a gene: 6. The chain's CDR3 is CASSIITGGNEKLFF. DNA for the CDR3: TGTGCCAGCAGTATTATCACAGGGGGTAATGAAAAACTGTTTTTT.

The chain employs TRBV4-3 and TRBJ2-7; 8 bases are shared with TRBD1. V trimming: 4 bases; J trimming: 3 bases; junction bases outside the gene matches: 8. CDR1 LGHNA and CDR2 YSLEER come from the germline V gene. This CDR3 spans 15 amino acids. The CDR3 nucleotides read TGCGCCAGCAGCCGGACCCGGGACAGGAACTACGAGCAGTACTTC. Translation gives CASSRTRDRNYEQYF.

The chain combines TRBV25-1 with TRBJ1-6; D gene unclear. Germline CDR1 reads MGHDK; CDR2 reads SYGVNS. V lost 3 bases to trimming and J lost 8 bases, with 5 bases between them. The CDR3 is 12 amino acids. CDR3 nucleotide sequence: TGTGCCAGCAGTGACGGGGATTCACCCCTCCACTTT. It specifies CASSDGDSPLHF.

DNA for the CDR3: TGTGCCACCAGAACGGGGGGCTCTGGAAACACCATATATTTT. The encoded protein is CATRTGGSGNTIYF. The chain uses TRBV19 and TRBJ1-3; TRBD1 might be the D (5 bases). The CDR3 length is 14 residues. V was trimmed by 10 bases and J by 0 bases, leaving 13 bases between them. CDR1 and CDR2 from the germline V gene are LNHDA and SQIVND (reference sequence). Full variable domain (rest looked up from reference TRBV19 and TRBJ1-3): DGGITQSPKYLFRKEGQNVTLSCEQNLNHDAMYWYRQDPGQGLRLIYYSQIVNDFQKGDIAEGYSVSREKKESFPLTVTSAQKNPTAFYLCATRTGGSGNTIYFGEGSWLTVV.

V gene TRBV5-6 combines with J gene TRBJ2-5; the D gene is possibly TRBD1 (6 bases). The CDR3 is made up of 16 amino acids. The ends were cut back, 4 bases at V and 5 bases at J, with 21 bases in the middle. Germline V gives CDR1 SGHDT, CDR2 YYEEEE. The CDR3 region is CASSEAGRGYGETQYF. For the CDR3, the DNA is TGTGCCAGCAGCGAGGCCGGCAGGGGTTACGGGGAGACCCAGTACTTC.

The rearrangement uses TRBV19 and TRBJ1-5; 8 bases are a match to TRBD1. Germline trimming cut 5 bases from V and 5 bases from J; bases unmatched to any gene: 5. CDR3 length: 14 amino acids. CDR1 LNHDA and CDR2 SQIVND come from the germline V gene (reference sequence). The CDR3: CASSPGQGYQPQHF. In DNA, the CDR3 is TGTGCCAGTAGTCCAGGACAGGGCTATCAGCCCCAGCATTTT.

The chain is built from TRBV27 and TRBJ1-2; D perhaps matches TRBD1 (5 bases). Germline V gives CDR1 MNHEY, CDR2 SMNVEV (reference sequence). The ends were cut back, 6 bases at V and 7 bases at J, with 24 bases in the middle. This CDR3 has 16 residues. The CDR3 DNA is TGTGCCAGCAGATCCCCAGGAGGGGAAAGATGGGGTGGCTACACCTTC. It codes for CASRSPGGERWGGYTF.

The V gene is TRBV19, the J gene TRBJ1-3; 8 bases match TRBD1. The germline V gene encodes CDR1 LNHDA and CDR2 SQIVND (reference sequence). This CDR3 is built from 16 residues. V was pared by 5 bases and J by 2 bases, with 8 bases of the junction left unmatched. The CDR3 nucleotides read TGTGCCAGTAGTGTCGGGACAGGAAAAGCTGGAAACACCATATATTTT. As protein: CASSVGTGKAGNTIYF.

Written as DNA, the CDR3 is TGTGCCAGCAGCTTAACCGGGGTGGTAGATACGCAGTATTTT. This encodes CASSLTGVVDTQYF. V and J are TRBV7-3 and TRBJ2-3; a possible D gene is TRBD2 (5 bases). The CDR3 sequence is 14 residues long. V dropped 0 bases and J dropped 5 bases, with 9 bases sitting between them. Per germline, CDR1 SGHTA and CDR2 FQGTGA.

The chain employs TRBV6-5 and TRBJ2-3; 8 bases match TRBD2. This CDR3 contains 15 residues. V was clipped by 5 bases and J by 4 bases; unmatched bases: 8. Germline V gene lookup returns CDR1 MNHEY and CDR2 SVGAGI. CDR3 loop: CASSIWGLVADTQYF. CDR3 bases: TGTGCCAGCAGTATATGGGGACTAGTTGCAGATACGCAGTATTTT.